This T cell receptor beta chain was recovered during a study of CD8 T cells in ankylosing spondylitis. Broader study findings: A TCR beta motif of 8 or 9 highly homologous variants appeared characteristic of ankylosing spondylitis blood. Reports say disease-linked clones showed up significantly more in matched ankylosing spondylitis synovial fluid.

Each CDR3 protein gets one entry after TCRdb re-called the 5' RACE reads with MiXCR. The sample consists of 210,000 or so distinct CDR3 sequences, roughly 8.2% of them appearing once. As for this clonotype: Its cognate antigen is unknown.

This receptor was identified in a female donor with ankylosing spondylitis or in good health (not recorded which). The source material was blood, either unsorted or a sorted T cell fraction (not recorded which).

For the CDR3, the DNA is TGTGCCAGCAGCCAAGGGTATGCGAACACTGAAGCTTTCTTT. Translating gives CASSQGYANTEAFF. V gene TRBV3-1 combines with J gene TRBJ1-1; D unclear. This CDR3 has 14 amino acids. From germline, CDR1 is LGHDT and CDR2 YNNKEL (reference sequence). V shed 1 base and J shed 1 base, with 7 bases lying between them.